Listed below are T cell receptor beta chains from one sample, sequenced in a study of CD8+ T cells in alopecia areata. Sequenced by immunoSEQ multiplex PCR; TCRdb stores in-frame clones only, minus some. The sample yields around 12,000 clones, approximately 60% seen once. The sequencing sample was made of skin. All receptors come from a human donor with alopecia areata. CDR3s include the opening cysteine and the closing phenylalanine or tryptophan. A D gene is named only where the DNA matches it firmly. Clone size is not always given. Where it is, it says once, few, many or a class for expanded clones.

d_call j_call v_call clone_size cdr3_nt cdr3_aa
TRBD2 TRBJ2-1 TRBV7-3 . TGTGCCAGCAGCTTTTCAGGCGGGAGGGGTGAGCAGTTCTTC CASSFSGGRGEQFF
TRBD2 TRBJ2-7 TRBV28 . TGTGCCAGCAGTAGACTAGCGGGAGCGGTTCAAGGCTACGAGCAGTACTTC CASSRLAGAVQGYEQYF
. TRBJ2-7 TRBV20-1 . TGCAGTGCTACTAGGAAATACGAGCAGTACTTC CSATRKYEQYF
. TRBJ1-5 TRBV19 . TGTGCCAGTAGTCCCTCGGGGCCGGGCAATCAGCCCCAGCATTTT CASSPSGPGNQPQHF
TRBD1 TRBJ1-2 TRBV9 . TGTGCCAGCAGCGTCGGACAGGGACGGGGCTACACCTTC CASSVGQGRGYTF
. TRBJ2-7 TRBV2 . TGTGCCAGCAGTGGCCCAACCTACGAGCAGTACTTC CASSGPTYEQYF
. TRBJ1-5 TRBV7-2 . TGTGCCAGCAGCTTGCGTGGGAATCAGCCCCAGCATTTT CASSLRGNQPQHF
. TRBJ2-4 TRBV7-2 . TGTGCCAGCAGCACCGATATAGCCAAAAACATTCAGTACTTC CASSTDIAKNIQYF
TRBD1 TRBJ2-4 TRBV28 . TGTGCCAGCAGCTATAGACAGGGCAAAAACATTCAGTACTTC CASSYRQGKNIQYF
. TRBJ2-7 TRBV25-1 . TGTGCCAGCAGTGACATCACCAGCGGATACTCCTACGAGCAGTACTTC CASSDITSGYSYEQYF
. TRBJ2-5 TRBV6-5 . TGTGCCAGCAGTTACGGGACGTATGGAGAGACCCAGTACTTC CASSYGTYGETQYF
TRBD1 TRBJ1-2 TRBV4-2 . TGTGCCAGCAGCCCACAGACAGGGGCTTACGGTGGCTACACCTTC CASSPQTGAYGGYTF
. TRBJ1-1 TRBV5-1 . TGCGCCAGCAGTGGGACGAGTTTGGGCACTGAAGCTTTCTTT CASSGTSLGTEAFF
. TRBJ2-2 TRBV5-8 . TGTGCCAGCAGCTCTGGACTGAACACCGGGGAGCTGTTTTTT CASSSGLNTGELFF
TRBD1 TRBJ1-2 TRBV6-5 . TGTGCCAGCAGTTACGACAGGGGCTATGGCTACACCTTC CASSYDRGYGYTF
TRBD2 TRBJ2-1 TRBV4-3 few TGCGCCAGCAGCCCCGGGGCTAGCGGGAGAGGGAATGAGCAGTTCTTC CASSPGASGRGNEQFF
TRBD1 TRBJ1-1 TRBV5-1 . TGCGCCAGCAGCCCAGACGGACAGGGGAACACTGAAGCTTTCTTT CASSPDGQGNTEAFF
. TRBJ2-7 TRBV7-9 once TGTGCCAGCAGCTTATGGGGGAGCTCCTACGAGCAGTACTTC CASSLWGSSYEQYF
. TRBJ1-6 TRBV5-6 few TGTGCCAGCAGCTTGGATACAAACTATAATTCACCCCTCCACTTT CASSLDTNYNSPLHF
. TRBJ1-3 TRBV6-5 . TGTGCCAGCAGTCCGACGTACTCTGGAAACACCATATATTTT CASSPTYSGNTIYF
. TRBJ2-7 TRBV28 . TGTGCCAGCAGCCGAGTCGCTTACGAGCAGTACTTC CASSRVAYEQYF
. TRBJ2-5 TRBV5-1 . TGCGCCAGCAGCCATCTAGCTGGCGGCCTCAAAGAGACCCAGTACTTC CASSHLAGGLKETQYF
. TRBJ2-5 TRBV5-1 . TGCGCCAGCAGCTTGGAAATGAGCCTACAAGAGACCCAGTACTTC CASSLEMSLQETQYF
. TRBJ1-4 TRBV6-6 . TGTGCCAGCAGCCACAAACAGGTGGTTAATGAAAAACTGTTTTTT CASSHKQVVNEKLFF
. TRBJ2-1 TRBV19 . TGTGCCAGTAGTATAGGCAGACGCAATGAGCAGTTCTTC CASSIGRRNEQFF
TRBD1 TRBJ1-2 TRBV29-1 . TGCAGCGTTGAACTCTGGAAAGACAGGGGAGTCACCTTC CSVELWKDRGVTF
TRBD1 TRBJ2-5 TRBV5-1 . TGCGCCAGCAGCGCATCCGGACAGGGGGCGCCGGAGACCCAGTACTTC CASSASGQGAPETQYF
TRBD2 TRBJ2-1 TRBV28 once TGTGCCACCAACGTAGCGGGAGGGCTCCACAATGAGCAGTTCTTC CATNVAGGLHNEQFF
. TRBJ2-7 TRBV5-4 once TGTGCCAGCAGCTTGGCCAGGGGAGGGTTGCCCTACGAGCAGTACTTC CASSLARGGLPYEQYF
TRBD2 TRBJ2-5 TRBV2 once TGTGCCAGCAGTGACGAACTAGCGGGAGCGGGAAAGACCCAGTACTTC CASSDELAGAGKTQYF
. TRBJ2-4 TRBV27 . TGTGCCAGCAGTCAGACCGTGGGGGGCATTCAGTACTTC CASSQTVGGIQYF
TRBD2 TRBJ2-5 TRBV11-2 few TGTGCCAGCAGCCTACTAGCGGGAGTATTGGTAGAGACCCAGTACTTC CASSLLAGVLVETQYF
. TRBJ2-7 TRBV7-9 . TGTGCCAGCAGCGCCGTGGAGAGGAGGGCCGTCTCCTACGAGCAGTACTTC CASSAVERRAVSYEQYF
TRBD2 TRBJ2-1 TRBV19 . TGTGCCAGTAGTAGTACTAGCGGAGATTACAATGAGCAGTTCTTC CASSSTSGDYNEQFF
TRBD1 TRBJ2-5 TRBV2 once TGTGCCAGCAGTACCGGGACAGGAAACCAAGAGACCCAGTACTTC CASSTGTGNQETQYF
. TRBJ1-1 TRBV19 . TGTGCCAGTAGTACGAAATGGGGGGCCGCGGGCACTGAAGCTTTCTTT CASSTKWGAAGTEAFF
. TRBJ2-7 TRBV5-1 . TGCGCCAGCAGCCCGGGTGGGGGCGAGCAGTACTTC CASSPGGGEQYF
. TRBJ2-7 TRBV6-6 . TGTGCCAGCAGTTACGAGGTCTTGGTAACACTCTACGAGCAGTACTTC CASSYEVLVTLYEQYF
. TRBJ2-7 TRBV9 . TGTGCCAGCAGCGTAACCCCGGACTTCGAGCAGTACTTC CASSVTPDFEQYF
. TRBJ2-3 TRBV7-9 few TGTGCCAGCAGCTTTGGGGCAGGAAGTAGCACAGATACGCAGTATTTT CASSFGAGSSTDTQYF
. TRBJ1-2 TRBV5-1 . TGCGCCAGCAGTTCAGAGGGACATTCTAATGGCTACACCTTC CASSSEGHSNGYTF
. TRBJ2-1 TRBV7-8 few TGTGCCAGCAACTTAGCGCAAGGACGGGCTCTGGGACGGTCCTGGGACAATGAGCAGTTCTTC CASNLAQGRALGRSWDNEQFF
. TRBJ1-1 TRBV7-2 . TGTGCCAGCAACTTAGAGGGGAACACTGAAGCTTTCTTT CASNLEGNTEAFF
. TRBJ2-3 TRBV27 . TGTGCCAGCAGTTTAGACCTTACAAAATATAGCACAGATACGCAGTATTTT CASSLDLTKYSTDTQYF
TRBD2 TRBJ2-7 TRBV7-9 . TGTGCCAGCAGCTTAGGTGTTCAGCGGGAGGCCTCCTACGAGCAGTACTTC CASSLGVQREASYEQYF
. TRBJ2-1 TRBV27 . TGTGCCAGCAGTCGGGCCGACGGCTCCTACAATGAGCAGTTCTTC CASSRADGSYNEQFF
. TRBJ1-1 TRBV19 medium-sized TGTGCCAGTATGCGGAACACTGAAGCTTTCTTT CASMRNTEAFF
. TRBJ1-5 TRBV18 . TGTGCCAGCTCACTTCGAGATAATCAGCCCCAGCATTTT CASSLRDNQPQHF
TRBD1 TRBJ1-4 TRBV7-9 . TGTGCCAGCAGCTTATGGGACAGTAATGAAAAACTGTTTTTT CASSLWDSNEKLFF
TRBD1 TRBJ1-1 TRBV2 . TGTGCCAGCAGTGAAACAGGGGGTTATACTGAAGCTTTCTTT CASSETGGYTEAFF